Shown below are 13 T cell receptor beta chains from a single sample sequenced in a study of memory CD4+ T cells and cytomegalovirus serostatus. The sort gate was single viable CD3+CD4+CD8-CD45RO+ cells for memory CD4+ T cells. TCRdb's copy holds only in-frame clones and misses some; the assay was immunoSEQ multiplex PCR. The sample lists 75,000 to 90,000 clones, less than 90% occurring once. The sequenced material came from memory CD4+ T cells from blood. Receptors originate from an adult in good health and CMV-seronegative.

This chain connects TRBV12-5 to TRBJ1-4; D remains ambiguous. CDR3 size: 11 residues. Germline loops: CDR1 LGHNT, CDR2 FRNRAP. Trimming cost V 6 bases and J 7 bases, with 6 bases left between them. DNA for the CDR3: TGTGCTAGTGGATACGGTGAAAAACTGTTTTTT. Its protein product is CASGYGEKLFF.

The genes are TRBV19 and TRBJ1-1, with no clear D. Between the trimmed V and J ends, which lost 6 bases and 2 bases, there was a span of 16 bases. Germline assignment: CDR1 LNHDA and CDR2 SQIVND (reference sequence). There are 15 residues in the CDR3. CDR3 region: CASSRPPPDNTEAFF. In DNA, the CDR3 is TGTGCCAGTAGCCGCCCCCCGCCGGACAACACTGAAGCTTTCTTT.

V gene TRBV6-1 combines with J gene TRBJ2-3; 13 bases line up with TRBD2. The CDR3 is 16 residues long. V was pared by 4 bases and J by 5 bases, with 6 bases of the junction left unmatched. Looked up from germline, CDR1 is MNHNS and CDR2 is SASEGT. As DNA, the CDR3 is TGTGCCAGCAGTGCGACTAGCGGGGGGTTGGAAGATACGCAGTATTTT. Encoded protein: CASSATSGGLEDTQYF.

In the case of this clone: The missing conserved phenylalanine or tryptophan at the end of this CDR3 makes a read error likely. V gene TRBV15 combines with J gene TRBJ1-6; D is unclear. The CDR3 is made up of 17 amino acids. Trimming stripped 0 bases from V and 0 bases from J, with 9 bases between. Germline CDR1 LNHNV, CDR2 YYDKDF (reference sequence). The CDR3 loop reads CATSRDGLSSYNSPLHL. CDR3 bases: TGTGCCACCAGCAGAGACGGCTTGAGCTCCTATAATTCACCCCTCCACCTT.

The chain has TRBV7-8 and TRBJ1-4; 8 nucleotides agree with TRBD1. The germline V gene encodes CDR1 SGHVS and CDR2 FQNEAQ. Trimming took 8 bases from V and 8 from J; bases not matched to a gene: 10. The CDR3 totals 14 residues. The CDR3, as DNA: TGTGCCAGCGGAGACAGGGGTAGAAGAGAAAAACTGTTTTTT. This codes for CASGDRGRREKLFF.

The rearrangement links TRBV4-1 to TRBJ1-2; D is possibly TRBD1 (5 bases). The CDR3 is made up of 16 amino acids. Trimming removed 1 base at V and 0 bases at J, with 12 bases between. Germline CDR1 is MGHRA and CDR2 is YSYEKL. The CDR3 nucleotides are TGCGCCAGCAGCCAAGGGGGTTGGGGCACTAACTATGGCTACACCTTC. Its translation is CASSQGGWGTNYGYTF.

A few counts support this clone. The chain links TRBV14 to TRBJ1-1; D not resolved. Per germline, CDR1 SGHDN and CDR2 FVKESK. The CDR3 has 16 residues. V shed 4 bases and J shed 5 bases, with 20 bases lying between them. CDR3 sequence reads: CASSPKWWSGKTEAFF. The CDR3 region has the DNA TGTGCCAGCAGCCCGAAGTGGTGGTCGGGAAAAACTGAAGCTTTCTTT.

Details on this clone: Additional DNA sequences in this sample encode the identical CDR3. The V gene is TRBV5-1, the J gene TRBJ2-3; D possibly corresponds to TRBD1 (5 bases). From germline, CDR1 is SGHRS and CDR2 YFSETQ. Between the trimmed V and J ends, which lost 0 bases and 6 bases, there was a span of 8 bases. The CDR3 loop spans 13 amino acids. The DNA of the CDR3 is TGCGCCAGCAGCTTGGGACAGCAGGATACGCAGTATTTT. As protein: CASSLGQQDTQYF. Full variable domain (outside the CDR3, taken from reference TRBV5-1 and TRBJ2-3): KAGVTQTPRYLIKTRGQQVTLSCSPISGHRSVSWYQQTPGQGLQFLFEYFSETQRNKGNFPGRFSGRQFSNSRSEMNVSTLELGDSALYLCASSLGQQDTQYFGPGTRLTVL.

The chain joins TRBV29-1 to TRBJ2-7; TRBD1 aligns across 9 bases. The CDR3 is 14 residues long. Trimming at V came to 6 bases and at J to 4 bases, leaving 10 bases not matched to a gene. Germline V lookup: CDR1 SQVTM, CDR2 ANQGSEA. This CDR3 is CSVDTGGGGYEQYF. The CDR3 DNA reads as TGCAGCGTAGATACAGGGGGCGGAGGGTACGAGCAGTACTTC.

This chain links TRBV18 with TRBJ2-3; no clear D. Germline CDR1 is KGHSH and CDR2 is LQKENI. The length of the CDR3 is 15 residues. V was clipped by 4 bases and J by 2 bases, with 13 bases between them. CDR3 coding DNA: TGTGCCAGCTCACAGGATCCTGGGCTCACAGATACGCAGTATTTT. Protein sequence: CASSQDPGLTDTQYF. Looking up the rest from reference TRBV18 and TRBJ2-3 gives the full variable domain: NAGVMQNPRHLVRRRGQEARLRCSPMKGHSHVYWYRQLPEEGLKFMVYLQKENIIDESGMPKERFSAEFPKEGPSILRIQQVVRGDSAAYFCASSQDPGLTDTQYFGPGTRLTVL.

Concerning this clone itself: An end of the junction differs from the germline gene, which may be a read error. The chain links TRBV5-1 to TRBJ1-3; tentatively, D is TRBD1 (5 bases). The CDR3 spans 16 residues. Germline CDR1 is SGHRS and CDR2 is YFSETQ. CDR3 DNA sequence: TGCGCCAGCAGCTTGGGCGGGACGGCGTCTGGAAACACCGTATATTTT. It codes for CASSLGGTASGNTVYF.

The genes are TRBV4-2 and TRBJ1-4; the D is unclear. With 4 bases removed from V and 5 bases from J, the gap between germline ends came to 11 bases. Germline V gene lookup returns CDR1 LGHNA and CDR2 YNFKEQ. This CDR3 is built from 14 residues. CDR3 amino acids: CASSLTGGNEKLFF. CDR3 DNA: TGTGCCAGCAGCCTGACCGGAGGCAATGAAAAACTGTTTTTT.

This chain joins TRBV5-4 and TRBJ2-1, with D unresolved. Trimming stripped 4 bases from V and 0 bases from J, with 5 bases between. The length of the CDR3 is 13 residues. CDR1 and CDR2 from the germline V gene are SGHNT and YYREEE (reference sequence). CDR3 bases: TGTGCCAGCAGCATAGACTCCTACAATGAGCAGTTCTTC. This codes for CASSIDSYNEQFF.